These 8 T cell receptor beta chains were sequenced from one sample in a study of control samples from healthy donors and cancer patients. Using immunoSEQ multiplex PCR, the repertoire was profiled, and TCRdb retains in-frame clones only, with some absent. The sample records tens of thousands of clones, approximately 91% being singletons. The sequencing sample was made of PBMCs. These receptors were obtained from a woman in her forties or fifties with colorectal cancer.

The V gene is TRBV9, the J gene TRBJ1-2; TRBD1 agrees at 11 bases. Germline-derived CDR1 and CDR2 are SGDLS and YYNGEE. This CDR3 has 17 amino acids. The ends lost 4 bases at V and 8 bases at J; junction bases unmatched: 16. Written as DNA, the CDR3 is TGTGCCAGCAGCCATAAGAGTGGGACAGGGGGATCGGGAGGCTACACCTTC. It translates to CASSHKSGTGGSGGYTF. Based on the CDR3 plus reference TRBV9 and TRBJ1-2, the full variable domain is DSGVTQTPKHLITATGQRVTLRCSPRSGDLSVYWYQQSLDQGLQFLIQYYNGEERAKGNILERFSAQQFPDLHSELNLSSLELGDSALYFCASSHKSGTGGSGGYTFGSGTRLTVV.

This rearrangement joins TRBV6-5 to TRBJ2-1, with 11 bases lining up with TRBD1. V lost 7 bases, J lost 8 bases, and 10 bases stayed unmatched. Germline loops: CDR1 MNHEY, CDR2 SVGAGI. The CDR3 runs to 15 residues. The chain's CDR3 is CASTRPGTGGYEQFF. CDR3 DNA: TGTGCCAGCACCCGACCCGGGACAGGGGGATATGAGCAGTTCTTC.

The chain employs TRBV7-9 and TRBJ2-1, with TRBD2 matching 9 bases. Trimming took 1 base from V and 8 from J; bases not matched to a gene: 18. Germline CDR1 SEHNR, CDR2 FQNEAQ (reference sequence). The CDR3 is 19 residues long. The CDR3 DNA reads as TGTGCCAGCAGCTTAGGGTATGGGTTGCGGGGGGGCCATGCCGATGAGCAGTTCTTC. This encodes CASSLGYGLRGGHADEQFF.

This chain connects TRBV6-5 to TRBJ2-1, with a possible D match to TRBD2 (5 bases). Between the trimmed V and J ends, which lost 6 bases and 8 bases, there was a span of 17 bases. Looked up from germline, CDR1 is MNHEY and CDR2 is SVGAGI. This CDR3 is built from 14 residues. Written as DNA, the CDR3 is TGTGCCAGCAGGCCCGGGATATTATTTTATGAGCAGTTCTTC. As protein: CASRPGILFYEQFF.

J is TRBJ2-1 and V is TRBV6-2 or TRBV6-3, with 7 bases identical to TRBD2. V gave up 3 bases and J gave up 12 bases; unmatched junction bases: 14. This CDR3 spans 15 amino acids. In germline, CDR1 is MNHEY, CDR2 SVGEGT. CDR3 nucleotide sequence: TGTGCCAGCAGTTATAGCGGGTCCCCTTTAGGTGTGCAGTTCTTC. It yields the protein CASSYSGSPLGVQFF.

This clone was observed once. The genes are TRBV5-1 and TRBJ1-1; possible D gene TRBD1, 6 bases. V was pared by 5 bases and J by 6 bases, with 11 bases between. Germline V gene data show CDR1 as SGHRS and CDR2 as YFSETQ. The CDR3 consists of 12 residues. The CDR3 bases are TGCGCCAGCAGAGGGGGGCGAGCTGAAGCTTTCTTT. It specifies CASRGGRAEAFF.

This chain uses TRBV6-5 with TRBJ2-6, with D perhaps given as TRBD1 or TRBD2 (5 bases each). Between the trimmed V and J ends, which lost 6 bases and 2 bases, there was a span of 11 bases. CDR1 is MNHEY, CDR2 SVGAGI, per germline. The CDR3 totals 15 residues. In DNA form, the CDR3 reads TGTGCCAGCAGATCCGGGACGGCTGGGGCCAACGTCCTGACTTTC. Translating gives CASRSGTAGANVLTF.

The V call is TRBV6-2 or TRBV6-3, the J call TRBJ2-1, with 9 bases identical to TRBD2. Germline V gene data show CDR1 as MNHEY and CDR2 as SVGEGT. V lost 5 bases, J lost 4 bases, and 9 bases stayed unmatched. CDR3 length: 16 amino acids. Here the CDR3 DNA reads TGTGCCAGCAGTCACAGTAGCGGGGGAAATTACAATGAGCAGTTCTTC. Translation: CASSHSSGGNYNEQFF.